This TCR beta chain was recorded in a study of long-term antiretroviral therapy in people with HIV. About the study: About a decade before 2015, the earliest samples were taken when ART was typically delayed. The study, taken as a whole, reports: Despite increasing after ART, diversity remained lower than that of transplant donor controls.

CDR1 and CDR2 (germline): KGHSH, LQKENI. CDR3 length equals 14 residues. V dropped 3 bases and J dropped 8; count of bases not matched to a gene: 2. Version v3.0 of the immunoSEQ assay was performed at survey level. Only in-frame clones appear in the TCRdb table, and some are missing; sequencing was by immunoSEQ multiplex PCR. The data hold over 7,000 clones, with approximately 80% observed a single time. Concerning this clone itself: What it binds is unknown.

Every donor had one or more pre-ART and two or more post-ART PBMC samples. The United States was where all participants with HIV were treated. The sample was unsorted PBMCs, taken 0.1 years after starting antiretroviral therapy. V and J are TRBV18 and TRBJ1-4; 11 positions match TRBD1. This receptor was taken from a man aged 35 to 55 with HIV. The CDR3 DNA reads TGTGCCAGCTCACCGGGACAGGGGGAAGAAAAACTGTTTTTT. This codes for CASSPGQGEEKLFF. Complete variable domain (other parts from reference TRBV18 and TRBJ1-4): NAGVMQNPRHLVRRRGQEARLRCSPMKGHSHVYWYRQLPEEGLKFMVYLQKENIIDESGMPKERFSAEFPKEGPSILRIQQVVRGDSAAYFCASSPGQGEEKLFFGSGTQLSVL.